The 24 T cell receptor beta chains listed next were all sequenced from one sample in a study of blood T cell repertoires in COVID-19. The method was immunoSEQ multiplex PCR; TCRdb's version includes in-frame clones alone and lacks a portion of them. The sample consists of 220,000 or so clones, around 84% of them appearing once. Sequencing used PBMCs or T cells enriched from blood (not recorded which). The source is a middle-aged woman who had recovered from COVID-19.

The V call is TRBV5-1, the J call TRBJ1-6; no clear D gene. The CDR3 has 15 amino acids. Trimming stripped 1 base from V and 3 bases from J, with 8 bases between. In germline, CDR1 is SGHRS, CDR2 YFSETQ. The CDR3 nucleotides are TGCGCCAGCAGCTTGACGGCTAGCTATAATTCACCCCTCCACTTT. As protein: CASSLTASYNSPLHF.

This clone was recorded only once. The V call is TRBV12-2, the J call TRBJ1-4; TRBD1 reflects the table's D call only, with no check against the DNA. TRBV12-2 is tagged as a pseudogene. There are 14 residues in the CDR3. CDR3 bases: TGTGCAAGTCGCTCCAGGACAGGGGGCTTTGAACTGTTTTTT. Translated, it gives CASRSRTGGFELFF.

CDR3 coding DNA: TGTGCCAGCAGCCAAGATAGAGGGACTGAAGCTTTCTTT. Its translation is CASSQDRGTEAFF. The gene calls are TRBV3-1 (or the pseudogene TRBV3-2) and TRBJ1-1; D call uncertain. Germline V gene sequence: CDR1 LGHDT, CDR2 YNNKEL (reference sequence). There are 13 residues in the CDR3. V dropped 0 bases and J dropped 5 bases, with 7 bases sitting between them.

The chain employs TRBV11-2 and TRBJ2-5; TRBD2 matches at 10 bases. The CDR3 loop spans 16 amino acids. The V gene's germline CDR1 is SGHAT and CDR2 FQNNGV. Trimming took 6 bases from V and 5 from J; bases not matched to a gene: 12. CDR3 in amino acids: CASRPLAGPRGETQYF. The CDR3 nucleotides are TGTGCCAGCAGGCCACTAGCGGGACCCCGGGGGGAGACCCAGTACTTC.

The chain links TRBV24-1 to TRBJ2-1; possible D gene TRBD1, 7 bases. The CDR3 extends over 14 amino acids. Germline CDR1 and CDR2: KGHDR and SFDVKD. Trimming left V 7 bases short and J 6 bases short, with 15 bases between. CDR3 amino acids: CATRQTGEANEQFF. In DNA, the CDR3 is TGTGCCACCAGACAAACAGGGGAGGCCAATGAGCAGTTCTTC.

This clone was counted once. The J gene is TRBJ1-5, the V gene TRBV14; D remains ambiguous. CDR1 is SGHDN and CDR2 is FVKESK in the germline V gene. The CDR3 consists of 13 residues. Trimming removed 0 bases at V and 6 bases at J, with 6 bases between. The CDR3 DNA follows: TGTGCCAGCAGCCAAGATAGTGGTCAGCCCCAGCATTTT. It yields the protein CASSQDSGQPQHF. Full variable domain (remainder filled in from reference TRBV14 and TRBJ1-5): EAGVTQFPSHSVIEKGQTVTLRCDPISGHDNLYWYRRVMGKEIKFLLHFVKESKQDESGMPNNRFLAERTGGTYSTLKVQPAELEDSGVYFCASSQDSGQPQHFGDGTRLSIL.

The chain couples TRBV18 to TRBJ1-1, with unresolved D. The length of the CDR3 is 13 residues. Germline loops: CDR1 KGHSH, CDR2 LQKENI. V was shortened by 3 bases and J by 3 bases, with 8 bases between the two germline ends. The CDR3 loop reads CASSPARDTEAFF. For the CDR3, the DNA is TGTGCCAGCTCACCTGCACGGGACACTGAAGCTTTCTTT.

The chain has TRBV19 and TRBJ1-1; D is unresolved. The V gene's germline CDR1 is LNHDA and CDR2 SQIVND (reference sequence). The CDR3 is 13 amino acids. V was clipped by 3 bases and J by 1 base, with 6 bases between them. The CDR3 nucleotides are TGTGCCAGTAGTATTGAGGCGAACACTGAAGCTTTCTTT. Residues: CASSIEANTEAFF.

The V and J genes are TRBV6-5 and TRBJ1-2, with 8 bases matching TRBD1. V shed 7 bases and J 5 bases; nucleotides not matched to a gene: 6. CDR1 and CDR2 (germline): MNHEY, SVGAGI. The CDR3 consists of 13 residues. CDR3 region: CASTEQGGYGYTF. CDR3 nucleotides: TGTGCCAGCACCGAACAGGGGGGGTATGGCTACACCTTC.

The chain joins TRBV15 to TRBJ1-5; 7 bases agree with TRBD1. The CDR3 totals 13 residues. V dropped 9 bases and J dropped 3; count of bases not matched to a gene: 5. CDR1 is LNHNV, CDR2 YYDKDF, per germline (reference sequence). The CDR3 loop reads CATSTGLNQPQHF. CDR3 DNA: TGTGCCACTTCGACAGGGCTCAATCAGCCCCAGCATTTT.

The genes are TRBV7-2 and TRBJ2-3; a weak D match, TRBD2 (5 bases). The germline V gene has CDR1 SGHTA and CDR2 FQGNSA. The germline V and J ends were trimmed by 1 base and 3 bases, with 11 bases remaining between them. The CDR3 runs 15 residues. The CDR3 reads CASSLGGEGTDTQYF. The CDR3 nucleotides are TGTGCCAGCAGCTTAGGCGGCGAGGGTACAGATACGCAGTATTTT.

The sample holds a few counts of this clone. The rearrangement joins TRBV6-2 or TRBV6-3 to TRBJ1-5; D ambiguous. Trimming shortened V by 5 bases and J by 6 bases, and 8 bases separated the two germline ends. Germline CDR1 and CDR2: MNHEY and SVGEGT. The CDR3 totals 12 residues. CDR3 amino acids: CASSEGFQPQHF. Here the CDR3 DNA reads TGTGCCAGCAGTGAGGGCTTTCAGCCCCAGCATTTT.

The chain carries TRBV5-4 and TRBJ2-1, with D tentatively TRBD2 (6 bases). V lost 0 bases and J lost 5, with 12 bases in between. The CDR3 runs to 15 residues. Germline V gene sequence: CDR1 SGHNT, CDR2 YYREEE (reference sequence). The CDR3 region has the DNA TGTGCCAGCAGCTTGGATCGCAGCGGGCACAATGAGCAGTTCTTC. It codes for CASSLDRSGHNEQFF.

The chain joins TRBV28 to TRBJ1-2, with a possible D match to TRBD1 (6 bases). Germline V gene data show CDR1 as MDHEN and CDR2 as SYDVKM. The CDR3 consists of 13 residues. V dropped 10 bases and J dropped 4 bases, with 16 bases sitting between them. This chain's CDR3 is CATLLEQGYGYTF. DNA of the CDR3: TGTGCCACCCTCCTGGAACAGGGCTATGGCTACACCTTC.

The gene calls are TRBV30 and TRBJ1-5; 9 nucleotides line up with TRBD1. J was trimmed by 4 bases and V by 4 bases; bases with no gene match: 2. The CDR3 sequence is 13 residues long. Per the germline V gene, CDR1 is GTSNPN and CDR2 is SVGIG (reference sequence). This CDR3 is CAWNGQGNQPQHF. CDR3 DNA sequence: TGTGCCTGGAACGGACAGGGGAATCAGCCCCAGCATTTT.

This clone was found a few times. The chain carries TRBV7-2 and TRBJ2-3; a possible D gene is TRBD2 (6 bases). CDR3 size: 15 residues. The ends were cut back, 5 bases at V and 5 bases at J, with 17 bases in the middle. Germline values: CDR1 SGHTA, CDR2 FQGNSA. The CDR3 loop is CASSLTSRRRDTQYF. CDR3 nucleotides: TGTGCCAGCAGCCTGACTAGTAGGCGGAGAGATACGCAGTATTTT.

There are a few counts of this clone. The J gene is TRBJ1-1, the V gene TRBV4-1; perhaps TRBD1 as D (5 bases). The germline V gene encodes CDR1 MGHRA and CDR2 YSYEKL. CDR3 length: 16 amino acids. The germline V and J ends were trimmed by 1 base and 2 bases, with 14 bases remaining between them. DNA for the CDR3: TGCGCCAGCAGCCAAGGGCTCGACAGATCAAACACTGAAGCTTTCTTT. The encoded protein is CASSQGLDRSNTEAFF.

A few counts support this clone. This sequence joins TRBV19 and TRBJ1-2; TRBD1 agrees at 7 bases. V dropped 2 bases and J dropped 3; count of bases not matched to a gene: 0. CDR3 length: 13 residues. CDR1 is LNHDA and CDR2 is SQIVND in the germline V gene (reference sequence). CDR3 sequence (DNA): TGTGCCAGTAGTATAACAGGGGACTATGGCTACACCTTC. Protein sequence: CASSITGDYGYTF.

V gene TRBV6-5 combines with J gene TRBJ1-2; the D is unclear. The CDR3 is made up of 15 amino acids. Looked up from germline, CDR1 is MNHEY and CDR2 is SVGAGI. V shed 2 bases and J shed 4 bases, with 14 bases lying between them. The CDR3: CASSYDAGSPYGYTF. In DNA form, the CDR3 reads TGTGCCAGCAGTTACGATGCGGGCTCCCCCTATGGCTACACCTTC.

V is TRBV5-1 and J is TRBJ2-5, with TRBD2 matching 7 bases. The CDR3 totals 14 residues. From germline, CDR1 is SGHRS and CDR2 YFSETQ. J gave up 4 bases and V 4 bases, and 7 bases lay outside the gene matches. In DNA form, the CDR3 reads TGCGCCAGCAGCCCCTCGGGGGGTGGAGAGACCCAGTACTTC. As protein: CASSPSGGGETQYF.

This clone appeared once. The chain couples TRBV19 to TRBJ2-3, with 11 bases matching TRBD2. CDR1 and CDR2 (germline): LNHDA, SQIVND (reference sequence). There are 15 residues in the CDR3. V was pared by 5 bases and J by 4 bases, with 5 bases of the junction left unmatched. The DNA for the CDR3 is TGTGCCAGTAGTCGACTAGCGGGATCTCCAGATACGCAGTATTTT. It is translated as CASSRLAGSPDTQYF.

The CDR3 protein is CASSSEGAAGNQPQHF. The CDR3 bases are TGTGCCAGCAGTTCGGAAGGGGCAGCAGGCAATCAGCCCCAGCATTTT. V usage is TRBV28 and J usage is TRBJ1-5; perhaps TRBD1 as D (5 bases). CDR1 and CDR2 (germline): MDHEN, SYDVKM. V was clipped by 4 bases and J by 2 bases, with 15 bases between them. This CDR3 has 16 amino acids. Full variable domain (rest looked up from reference TRBV28 and TRBJ1-5): DVKVTQSSRYLVKRTGEKVFLECVQDMDHENMFWYRQDPGLGLRLIYFSYDVKMKEKGDIPEGYSVSREKKERFSLILESASTNQTSMYLCASSSEGAAGNQPQHFGDGTRLSIL.

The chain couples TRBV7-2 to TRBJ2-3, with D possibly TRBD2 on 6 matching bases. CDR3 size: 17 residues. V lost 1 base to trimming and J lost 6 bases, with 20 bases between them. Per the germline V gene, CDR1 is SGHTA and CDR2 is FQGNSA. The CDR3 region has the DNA TGTGCCAGCAGCTTAGTGGGGCGGGACCTGGTCTGGGATACGCAGTATTTT. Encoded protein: CASSLVGRDLVWDTQYF.

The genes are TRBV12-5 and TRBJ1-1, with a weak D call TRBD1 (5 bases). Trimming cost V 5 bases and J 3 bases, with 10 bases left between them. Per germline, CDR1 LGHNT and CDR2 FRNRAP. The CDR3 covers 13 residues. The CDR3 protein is CASGRQRDTEAFF. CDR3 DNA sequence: TGTGCTAGTGGTCGACAGAGAGACACTGAAGCTTTCTTT.